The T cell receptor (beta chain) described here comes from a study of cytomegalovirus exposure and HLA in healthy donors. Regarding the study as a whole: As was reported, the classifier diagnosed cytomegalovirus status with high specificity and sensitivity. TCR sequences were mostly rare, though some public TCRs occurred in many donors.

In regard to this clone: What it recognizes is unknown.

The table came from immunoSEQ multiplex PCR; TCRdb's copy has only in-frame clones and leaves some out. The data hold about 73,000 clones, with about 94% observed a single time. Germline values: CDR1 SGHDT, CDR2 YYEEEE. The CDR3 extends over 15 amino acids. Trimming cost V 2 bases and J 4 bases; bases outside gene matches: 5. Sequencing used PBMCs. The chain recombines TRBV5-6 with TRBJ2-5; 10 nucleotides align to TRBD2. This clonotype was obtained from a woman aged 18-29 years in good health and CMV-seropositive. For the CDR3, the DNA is TGTGCCAGCAGCTTCCTAGCGGGAGTATCAGAGACCCAGTACTTC. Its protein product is CASSFLAGVSETQYF. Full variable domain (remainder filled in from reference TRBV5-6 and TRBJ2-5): DAGVTQSPTHLIKTRGQQVTLRCSPKSGHDTVSWYQQALGQGPQFIFQYYEEEERQRGNFPDRFSGHQFPNYSSELNVNALLLGDSALYLCASSFLAGVSETQYFGPGTRLLVL.